This is a list of T cell receptor beta chains from one sample in a study of cytomegalovirus exposure and HLA in healthy donors. Profiling relied on immunoSEQ multiplex PCR, and the TCRdb table lists in-frame clones only, not all of them. The sample lists 95,000 to 110,000 clones, around 76% occurring once. The sample taken for sequencing was PBMCs. The receptors here all came from a man aged 25 to 40 in good health and CMV-seropositive. CDR3s include the opening cysteine and the closing phenylalanine or tryptophan. The D gene is left open where the match is weak. Not all rows give a size; the values are once, few, many and, for expanded clones, a class.

d_gene: TRBD2
abundance: -
j_gene: TRBJ2-1
v_gene: TRBV6-6
CDR3aa: CASSPGTTHNEQFF
CDR3nt: TGTGCCAGCAGCCCCGGGACTACCCACAATGAGCAGTTCTTC

d_gene: -
abundance: -
j_gene: TRBJ1-2
v_gene: TRBV5-1
CDR3aa: CASSLGGLQDAGYTF
CDR3nt: TGCGCCAGCAGCTTGGGAGGGCTCCAAGATGCTGGCTACACCTTC

d_gene: -
abundance: -
j_gene: TRBJ1-1
v_gene: TRBV10-2
CDR3aa: CASSPSGGGRTIEAFF
CDR3nt: TGCGCCAGCAGTCCCTCTGGGGGGGGGCGAACGATTGAAGCTTTCTTT

d_gene: -
abundance: -
j_gene: TRBJ1-5
v_gene: TRBV7-8
CDR3aa: CASSLASCNQPQHF
CDR3nt: TGTGCCAGCAGCTTAGCCTCCTGTAATCAGCCCCAGCATTTT

d_gene: -
abundance: -
j_gene: TRBJ2-3
v_gene: TRBV29-1
CDR3aa: CSGATVISSTDTQYF
CDR3nt: TGCAGCGGGGCGACGGTGATCTCTAGCACAGATACGCAGTATTTT

d_gene: -
abundance: -
j_gene: TRBJ2-6
v_gene: TRBV30
CDR3aa: CAWSVNSFSSGANVLTF
CDR3nt: TGTGCCTGGAGTGTTAACTCCTTCTCCTCTGGGGCCAACGTCCTGACTTTC

d_gene: TRBD1
abundance: -
j_gene: TRBJ2-2
v_gene: TRBV5-1
CDR3aa: CASSPTDRGRTGELFF
CDR3nt: TGCGCCAGCAGCCCAACAGACAGGGGGCGAACCGGGGAGCTGTTTTTT

d_gene: TRBD1
abundance: once
j_gene: TRBJ2-1
v_gene: TRBV5-1
CDR3aa: CASSAQGWNEQFF
CDR3nt: TGCGCCAGCAGCGCACAGGGGTGGAATGAGCAGTTCTTC

d_gene: TRBD2
abundance: -
j_gene: TRBJ2-7
v_gene: TRBV15
CDR3aa: CATSRDRLAGYEQYF
CDR3nt: TGTGCCACCAGCAGAGATCGGCTAGCGGGCTACGAGCAGTACTTC

d_gene: TRBD1
abundance: -
j_gene: TRBJ2-7
v_gene: TRBV11-2
CDR3aa: CASSRTRGQGYYEQYF
CDR3nt: TGTGCCAGCAGCCGAACGCGGGGACAGGGGTACTACGAGCAGTACTTC

d_gene: TRBD1
abundance: -
j_gene: TRBJ2-3
v_gene: TRBV6-5
CDR3aa: CASSRQGGAADTQYF
CDR3nt: TGTGCCAGCAGCAGACAGGGGGGGGCCGCAGATACGCAGTATTTT